This T cell receptor (beta chain) was documented in a study of breast tumors, draining lymph nodes, adjacent tissues. The study, taken as a whole, reports: Tumors had less TCR diversity than lymph nodes, more than nontumor tissue. Luminal-like breast cancer showed significantly higher tumor–nontumor repertoire similarity than basal-like. Findings are consistent with lymph node origin and intratumoral expansion of most tumor T cells.

Samples came from axillary lymph nodes draining the breast cancer. One entry per CDR3 protein, called by TCRdb with MiXCR from the multiplex PCR reads. Of about 100,000 distinct CDR3 sequences listed, 21% are singletons. Germline V gene lookup returns CDR1 SGHTA and CDR2 FQGTGA. The junction had 4 bases not matched to a gene; V was cut back by 10 bases and J by 4 bases. The CDR3 loop spans 13 amino acids. This clonotype was picked up many times. Its antigen is still unknown. The sequence was obtained from a female donor with breast cancer. Some clones in this sample may be carry-over from other donors' samples. Sequenced: axillary lymph node tissue. The gene calls are TRBV7-3 and TRBJ2-2; 9 bases are a match to TRBD1. CDR3 coding DNA: TGTGCCACTTCGGGACAGGGCACCGGGGAGCTGTTTTTT. This translates into CATSGQGTGELFF.